The 3 T cell receptor beta chains given below trace back to one sample, sequenced in a study of CD8 T cells in Susac syndrome. RNA amounts of roughly 0.5 to 1 ug underwent reverse transcription with random hexamers. TCRdb redid the calling of the immunoSEQ multiplex PCR reads with MiXCR, one entry per CDR3 protein. This table has about 300,000 distinct CDR3 sequences, around 91% appearing once. The sample comprised CD8+ T cells from PBMCs. These receptors were obtained from a human donor with multiple sclerosis.

The rearrangement uses TRBV20-1 and TRBJ2-1; no clear D gene. The CDR3 is 15 amino acids. Trimming shortened V by 2 bases and J by 8 bases, and 19 bases separated the two germline ends. CDR1 is DFQATT and CDR2 is SNEGSKA in the germline V gene (reference sequence). The CDR3: CSARYTATHGHEQFF. The CDR3 coding sequence is TGCAGTGCTAGATATACTGCAACCCATGGGCATGAGCAGTTCTTC.

The chain links TRBV19 to TRBJ2-7; 8 nucleotides match TRBD1. The CDR3 length is 14 residues. The junction had 5 bases not matched to a gene; V was cut back by 5 bases and J by 2 bases. Looked up from germline, CDR1 is LNHDA and CDR2 is SQIVND (reference sequence). The CDR3 sequence is CASSPTTGAYEQYF. CDR3 bases: TGTGCCAGTAGTCCGACGACAGGGGCCTACGAGCAGTACTTC.

This sequence joins TRBV27 and TRBJ2-7, with D uncertain. The germline V gene has CDR1 MNHEY and CDR2 SMNVEV (reference sequence). The CDR3 consists of 13 residues. Trimming removed 4 bases from V and 2 bases from J, with 9 bases in between. The CDR3 DNA is TGTGCCAGCAGTTCGTCGCTGGCCTACGAGCAGTACTTC. It yields the protein CASSSSLAYEQYF.